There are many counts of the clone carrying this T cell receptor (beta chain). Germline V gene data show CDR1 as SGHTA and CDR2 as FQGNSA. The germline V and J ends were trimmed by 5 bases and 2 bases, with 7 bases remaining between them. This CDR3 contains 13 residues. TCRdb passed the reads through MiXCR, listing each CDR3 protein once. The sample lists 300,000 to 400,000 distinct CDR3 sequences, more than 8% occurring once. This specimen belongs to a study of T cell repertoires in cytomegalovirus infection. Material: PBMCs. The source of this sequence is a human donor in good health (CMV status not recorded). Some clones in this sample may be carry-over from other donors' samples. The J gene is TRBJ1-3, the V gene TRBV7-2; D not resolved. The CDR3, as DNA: TGTGCCAGCAGCAGGACGACTGGAAACACCATATATTTT. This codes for CASSRTTGNTIYF.